Below are 29 T cell receptor beta chains sequenced from a single sample in a study of cytomegalovirus exposure and HLA in healthy donors. Both 60 Vbeta primers and 13 Jbeta primers went into the PCR. Data came from immunoSEQ multiplex PCR; TCRdb stores just in-frame clones and leaves some out. The sample holds around 130,000 clones, about 86% seen once. Material: PBMCs. These receptors were collected from a man aged 18 to 35 in good health and CMV-seronegative.

The V gene is TRBV27, the J gene TRBJ2-1; 8 bases align to TRBD1. Germline V lookup: CDR1 MNHEY, CDR2 SMNVEV (reference sequence). This CDR3 is built from 16 residues. V lost 6 bases to trimming and J lost 4 bases; unmatched junction nucleotides: 11. The CDR3 DNA sequence: TGTGCCAGCAGAAAATCCGGGACAGGTACTTACAATGAGCAGTTCTTC. This encodes CASRKSGTGTYNEQFF.

The chain is built from TRBV5-1 and TRBJ1-1, with D possibly matching TRBD1 (6 bases). V lost 0 bases, J lost 5 bases, and 26 bases lay in between. This CDR3 spans 19 amino acids. CDR1 is SGHRS and CDR2 is YFSETQ in the germline V gene. CDR3: CASSLVFFRQDGFVTEAFF. Written as DNA, the CDR3 is TGCGCCAGCAGCTTGGTTTTTTTTCGACAGGACGGGTTCGTAACTGAAGCTTTCTTT.

The V gene is TRBV7-8, the J gene TRBJ2-3; 10 nucleotides align to TRBD2. Trimming removed 3 bases from V and 2 bases from J; junction bases left unmatched: 5. CDR1 and CDR2 (germline): SGHVS, FQNEAQ. This CDR3 region has 16 residues. In DNA form, the CDR3 reads TGTGCCAGCAGCTTCCGGACTAGCGGTTACACAGATACGCAGTATTTT. Translating gives CASSFRTSGYTDTQYF. The full variable domain, completed using reference TRBV7-8 and TRBJ2-3, is GAGVSQSPRYKVAKRGQDVALRCDPISGHVSLFWYQQALGQGPEFLTYFQNEAQLDKSGLPSDRFFAERPEGSVSTLKIQRTQQEDSAVYLCASSFRTSGYTDTQYFGPGTRLTVL.

Note on this clone: The junction departs from germline at one end; a sequencing error may be responsible. The chain has TRBV4-1 and TRBJ1-5; tentatively, D is TRBD1 (5 bases). The germline gives CDR1 MGHRA, CDR2 YSYEKL. There are 16 residues in the CDR3. CDR3 nucleotide sequence: TGCGCCAGCAGCCAAGATTCGACAGTTTACAATCGGCCCCAGCATTTT. It is translated as CASSQDSTVYNRPQHF.

The chain has TRBV11-1 and TRBJ1-1, with D uncertain. CDR1 is SGHAT and CDR2 is FQDESV in the germline V gene (reference sequence). V was clipped by 1 base and J by 7 bases, with 13 bases between them. This CDR3 comprises 14 residues. The CDR3 loop is CASSLETGLGEAFF. The CDR3 nucleotides are TGTGCCAGCAGCTTAGAGACTGGTCTGGGTGAAGCTTTCTTT. Drawing the rest from reference TRBV11-1 and TRBJ1-1, the complete variable domain is EAEVAQSPRYKITEKSQAVAFWCDPISGHATLYWYRQILGQGPELLVQFQDESVVDDSQLPKDRFSAERLKGVDSTLKIQPAELGDSAMYLCASSLETGLGEAFFGQGTRLTVV.

The chain carries TRBV18 and TRBJ2-7, with TRBD1 matching 7 bases. The CDR3 is made up of 15 amino acids. Germline V gene data show CDR1 as KGHSH and CDR2 as LQKENI. V lost 6 bases, J lost 0 bases, and 8 bases stayed unmatched. The CDR3 DNA sequence: TGTGCCAGCTCGGCCGACAGGGAGAGCTCCTACGAGCAGTACTTC. Protein: CASSADRESSYEQYF.

V usage is TRBV13 and J usage is TRBJ1-2; 7 positions agree with TRBD1. The CDR3 runs 17 residues. With 0 bases clipped from V and 3 bases from J, the junction kept 10 bases outside the gene matches. The germline gives CDR1 PRHDT, CDR2 FYEKMQ (reference sequence). CDR3 nucleotide sequence: TGTGCCAGCAGCTTAGGGACAGGGAAATTTTGGGACTATGGCTACACCTTC. Translating gives CASSLGTGKFWDYGYTF.

A few counts support this clone. The chain employs TRBV6-5 and TRBJ1-3; unclear D gene. V was shortened by 4 bases and J by 4 bases, with 11 bases between the two germline ends. CDR1 is MNHEY, CDR2 SVGAGI, per germline. The CDR3 contains 14 residues. The CDR3 DNA sequence: TGTGCCAGCAGTTTGCGGGTGGACGGAAACACCATATATTTT. Protein product: CASSLRVDGNTIYF.

CDR3 in amino acids: CASSQEAGQGANIQYF. The CDR3 DNA follows: TGCGCCAGCAGCCAAGAAGCCGGGCAGGGGGCAAACATTCAGTACTTC. The rearrangement links TRBV4-3 to TRBJ2-4, with TRBD1 matching over 8 bases. V shed 0 bases, J shed 6 bases, and the junction held 7 bases outside the gene matches. The CDR3 length is 16 residues. In germline, CDR1 is LGHNA, CDR2 YSLEER.

The chain is built from TRBV29-1 and TRBJ2-2; D ambiguous. Germline V lookup: CDR1 SQVTM, CDR2 ANQGSEA. The V and J ends lost 4 bases and 1 base respectively, with 4 bases between them. This CDR3 is 12 amino acids long. CDR3 coding DNA: TGCAGCGTTGCAGGGAACACCGGGGAGCTGTTTTTT. Protein sequence: CSVAGNTGELFF.

Only one count was recorded for this clone. This chain uses TRBV7-9 with TRBJ2-2; TRBD2 is a possible D gene (5 bases). The CDR3 extends over 16 amino acids. Trimming took off 5 bases at V and 0 bases at J, with 13 bases between the two ends. Germline-derived CDR1 and CDR2 are SEHNR and FQNEAQ (reference sequence). The CDR3 here is CASSTPGGANTGELFF. Here the CDR3 DNA reads TGTGCCAGCAGCACGCCCGGAGGCGCGAACACCGGGGAGCTGTTTTTT.

The chain recombines TRBV5-4 with TRBJ2-3, with D maybe TRBD1 (6 bases). CDR3 length: 15 amino acids. Germline V gene sequence: CDR1 SGHNT, CDR2 YYREEE (reference sequence). The V end was cut by 2 bases, the J end by 3 bases, with 13 bases between. The CDR3 DNA reads as TGTGCCAGCAGCTTTGATCAGGGGCAGACAGATACGCAGTATTTT. Translation gives CASSFDQGQTDTQYF.

There are a few counts of this clone. The chain has TRBV5-5 and TRBJ2-1; TRBD2 matches 9 bases. Germline V gene data show CDR1 as SGHKS and CDR2 as YYEKEE (reference sequence). This CDR3 has 15 amino acids. The J segment lost 0 bases and the V segment lost 7 bases, leaving 5 bases of the junction unmatched. The CDR3 coding sequence is TGTGCCAGCGCGGGGGGGAGCACCTCCTACAATGAGCAGTTCTTC. It encodes CASAGGSTSYNEQFF.

CDR3 residues: CASSLSRPAGEQYF. The CDR3, as DNA: TGTGCCAGCAGCTTAAGTAGGCCAGCAGGCGAGCAGTACTTC. V usage is TRBV7-2 and J usage is TRBJ2-7; D is uncertain. V lost 2 bases and J lost 6, with 14 bases in between. CDR1 is SGHTA, CDR2 FQGNSA, per germline. The CDR3 covers 14 residues.

The J gene is TRBJ1-2, the V gene TRBV7-9; the match to TRBD1 covers 9 bases. This CDR3 has 17 amino acids. CDR1 is SEHNR, CDR2 FQNEAQ, per germline (reference sequence). Losses at the gene ends were 5 bases for V and 7 bases for J; bases not matched to a gene: 17. Here the CDR3 reads CASSLHPTQGARSGYTF. The CDR3 DNA reads as TGTGCCAGCAGCCTTCACCCAACACAGGGGGCTAGGAGTGGCTACACCTTC.

This clone was seen just once. The chain joins TRBV4-2 to TRBJ1-5; unclear D gene. The CDR3 has 13 residues. Between the trimmed V and J ends, which lost 4 bases and 7 bases, there was a span of 11 bases. Looked up from germline, CDR1 is LGHNA and CDR2 is YNFKEQ. The CDR3 reads CASSPGLSQPQHF. The CDR3, as DNA: TGTGCCAGCAGCCCAGGACTTAGCCAGCCCCAGCATTTT.

The CDR3 DNA follows: TGTGCCAGCAGTTGGGGGACAGGGGAACTTACTGCACTGTTTTTT. This gives the protein CASSWGTGELTALFF. The rearrangement joins TRBV6-6 to TRBJ1-4, with TRBD1 matching over 10 bases. The germline gives CDR1 MNHNY, CDR2 SVGAGI (reference sequence). The CDR3 spans 15 residues. J was trimmed by 13 bases and V by 4 bases; bases with no gene match: 12.

The chain recombines TRBV7-6 with TRBJ2-3; 7 nucleotides align to TRBD1. Germline V gene lookup returns CDR1 SGHVS and CDR2 FNYEAQ. The CDR3 has 15 residues. The V gene end was trimmed by 6 bases and the J gene end by 5 bases; junction bases not matched to a gene: 11. CDR3: CASRERRTGGDTQYF. The CDR3 coding sequence is TGTGCCAGCAGAGAAAGACGGACAGGAGGAGATACGCAGTATTTT.

The V and J genes are TRBV25-1 and TRBJ2-7; 8 bases fit TRBD1. V trimming: 2 bases; J trimming: 2 bases; junction bases outside the gene matches: 5. Germline CDR1 is MGHDK and CDR2 is SYGVNS. CDR3 size: 15 residues. Written as DNA, the CDR3 is TGTGCCAGCAGTGAACCGGGACAGGTTCCCTACGAGCAGTACTTC. Translation: CASSEPGQVPYEQYF.

This chain uses TRBV9 with TRBJ1-2, with no clear D. The length of the CDR3 is 13 residues. CDR1 and CDR2 from the germline V gene are SGDLS and YYNGEE. V dropped 3 bases and J dropped 8 bases, with 14 bases sitting between them. The CDR3 nucleotides read TGTGCCAGCAGCGGCGGGCCTTACTGGGGCTACACCTTC. Amino acid sequence: CASSGGPYWGYTF.

The chain carries TRBV5-1 and TRBJ2-5; a possible D gene is TRBD1 (5 bases). Trimming left V 0 bases short and J 0 bases short, with 12 bases between. CDR3 length equals 16 residues. The V gene's germline CDR1 is SGHRS and CDR2 YFSETQ. CDR3 DNA: TGCGCCAGCAGCTTGGCGACAGCCCCTAACCAAGAGACCCAGTACTTC. Its translation is CASSLATAPNQETQYF.

The chain employs TRBV29-1 and TRBJ1-2; the D gene is possibly TRBD1 (6 bases). Per germline, CDR1 SQVTM and CDR2 ANQGSEA. Trimming shortened V by 8 bases and J by 2 bases, and 12 bases separated the two germline ends. The CDR3 contains 12 residues. The CDR3 nucleotides read TGCAGCATCTCGGACAGAAACTATGGCTACACCTTC. This encodes CSISDRNYGYTF.

The V call is TRBV19, the J call TRBJ1-5; 7 positions agree with TRBD1. The CDR3 is 18 residues long. Looked up from germline, CDR1 is LNHDA and CDR2 is SQIVND (reference sequence). V shed 3 bases and J 6 bases; nucleotides not matched to a gene: 17. The CDR3 sequence: CASSISGLQGQRPQPQHF. The CDR3 DNA follows: TGTGCCAGTAGTATTTCGGGGCTCCAGGGACAGAGGCCTCAGCCCCAGCATTTT.

This rearrangement joins TRBV9 to TRBJ2-3; 8 bases agree with TRBD2. V trimming: 4 bases; J trimming: 0 bases; junction bases outside the gene matches: 7. The CDR3 length is 16 residues. The V gene's germline CDR1 is SGDLS and CDR2 YYNGEE. The CDR3 sequence: CASSRDGGGSTDTQYF. In nucleotides, the CDR3 is TGTGCCAGCAGCAGAGACGGGGGGGGGAGCACAGATACGCAGTATTTT.

J is TRBJ2-7 and V is TRBV4-3, with 9 bases lining up with TRBD1. The trim removed 0 bases at V and 1 base at J, leaving 7 bases unmatched. This CDR3 is built from 17 residues. Germline CDR1 reads LGHNA; CDR2 reads YSLEER. The CDR3 sequence: CASSQELFGTGSYEQYF. CDR3 sequence (DNA): TGCGCCAGCAGCCAAGAGCTATTCGGGACAGGGTCCTACGAGCAGTACTTC.

This sequence joins TRBV11-2 and TRBJ1-2; D not certain. With 0 bases removed from V and 4 bases from J, the gap between germline ends came to 12 bases. Germline V CDR1 and CDR2: SGHAT, FQNNGV. The CDR3 extends over 15 amino acids. DNA for the CDR3: TGTGCCAGCAGCTTAGAAGCAGGAGGAGGCTATGGCTACACCTTC. Its protein product is CASSLEAGGGYGYTF.

This clone occurred a few times. V usage is TRBV5-5 and J usage is TRBJ1-2; D is unclear. Germline CDR1 and CDR2: SGHKS and YYEKEE (reference sequence). V lost 0 bases and J 3 bases, leaving 15 bases between the germline ends. This CDR3 comprises 16 residues. CDR3 nucleotides: TGTGCCAGCAGCTTGGGAGACCGACATTCCTACTATGGCTACACCTTC. Residues: CASSLGDRHSYYGYTF.

The count of this clone is one. This chain links TRBV10-3 with TRBJ1-2; 8 bases agree with TRBD1. V shed 2 bases and J 2 bases; nucleotides not matched to a gene: 4. The V gene's germline CDR1 is ENHRY and CDR2 SYGVKD. This CDR3 contains 15 residues. This CDR3 is CAISETRQGNYGYTF. In DNA, the CDR3 is TGTGCCATCAGTGAGACCCGACAGGGGAACTATGGCTACACCTTC.

The V gene is TRBV6-1, the J gene TRBJ2-3; a weak D match, TRBD2 (6 bases). The length of the CDR3 is 13 residues. Trimming shortened V by 10 bases and J by 4 bases, and 15 bases separated the two germline ends. The germline CDR1 and CDR2 sequences are MNHNS and SASEGT. CDR3 DNA sequence: TGTGCCATCCTCAAGGCGGGGCCAGATACGCAGTATTTT. It specifies CAILKAGPDTQYF.